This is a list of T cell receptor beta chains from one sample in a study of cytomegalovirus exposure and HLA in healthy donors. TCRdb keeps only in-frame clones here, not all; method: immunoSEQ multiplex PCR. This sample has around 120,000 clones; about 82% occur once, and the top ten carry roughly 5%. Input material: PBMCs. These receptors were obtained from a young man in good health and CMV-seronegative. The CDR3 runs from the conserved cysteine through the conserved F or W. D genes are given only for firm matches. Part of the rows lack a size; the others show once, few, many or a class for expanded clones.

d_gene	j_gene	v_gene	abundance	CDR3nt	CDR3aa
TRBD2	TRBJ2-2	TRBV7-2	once	TGTGCCAGCAGCTTAGGACTAGCGGGAGGCACCGGGGAGCTGTTTTTT	CASSLGLAGGTGELFF
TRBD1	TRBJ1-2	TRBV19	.	TGTGCCAGTAGTATAGATCGAGGACAGGGGCGCGGGGGCTACACCTTC	CASSIDRGQGRGGYTF
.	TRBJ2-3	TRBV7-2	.	TGTGCCAGCAGCTCGTGGGCCACAGATACGCAGTATTTT	CASSSWATDTQYF
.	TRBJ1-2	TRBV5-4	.	TGTGCCAGCAGCCCGCGACAGGAGGACTATGGCTACACCTTC	CASSPRQEDYGYTF
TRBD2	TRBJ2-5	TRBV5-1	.	TGCGCCAGCACCCCTTCTCAGGGAGCGGGAGTGGGAGAGACCCAGTACTTC	CASTPSQGAGVGETQYF
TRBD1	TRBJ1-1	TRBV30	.	TGTGCCTGGAGTGTTAGTACAGGGGGCAACACTGAAGCTTTCTTT	CAWSVSTGGNTEAFF
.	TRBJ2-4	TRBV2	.	TGTGCCAGCAGGGAAGAACAGGGTCGGGGCATTCAGTACTTC	CASREEQGRGIQYF
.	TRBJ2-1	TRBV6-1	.	TGTGCCAGCAGTGTGGTGGGGGCAAGTCCCTACAATGAGCAGTTCTTC	CASSVVGASPYNEQFF
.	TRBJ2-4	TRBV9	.	TGTGCCAGCAGCGTAGAGGGGGGGCCGGTTATAGCCAAAAACATTCAGTACTTC	CASSVEGGPVIAKNIQYF
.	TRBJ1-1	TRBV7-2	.	TGTGCCAGCAGCTTTTCCGGGTTGGGGAACACTGAAGCTTTCTTT	CASSFSGLGNTEAFF
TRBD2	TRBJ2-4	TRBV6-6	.	TGTGCCAGCAGTGGGACTAGCGAGTCTCTTATTCAGTACTTC	CASSGTSESLIQYF
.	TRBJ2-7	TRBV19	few	TGTGCCAGTAGTCAGGGACACCGCTCCTACGAGCAGTACTTC	CASSQGHRSYEQYF
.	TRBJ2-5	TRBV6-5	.	TGTGCCAGCAGTTACTCGGGCAGGGGGGAAGAGACCCAGTACTTC	CASSYSGRGEETQYF
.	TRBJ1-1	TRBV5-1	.	TGCGCCAGCAGCGCTACACAGGGTTGGAACACTGAAGCTTTCTTT	CASSATQGWNTEAFF
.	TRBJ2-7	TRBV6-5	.	TGTGCCACCGCCCCCCGTAGCAGATCCTACGAGCAGTACTTC	CATAPRSRSYEQYF
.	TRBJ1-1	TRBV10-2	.	TGCGCCAGCAGTGGCAGGGTTCAGGGCACTGAAGCTTTCTTT	CASSGRVQGTEAFF
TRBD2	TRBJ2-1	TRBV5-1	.	TGCGCCAGCAGCTTGGTAGTGGGACTACCCGCCCGACGATACTACAATGAGCAGTTCTTC	CASSLVVGLPARRYYNEQFF
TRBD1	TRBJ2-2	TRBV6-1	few	TGTGCCAGCAATAGACAGGGGGCGGCCGGGGAGCTGTTTTTT	CASNRQGAAGELFF
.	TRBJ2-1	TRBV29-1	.	TGCAGCGTTGACTTAATGCAGTTCTTC	CSVDLMQFF
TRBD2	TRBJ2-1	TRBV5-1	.	TGCGCCAGCAGCCGTTGGACTAGCGGGAGTAATCGTGAGCAGTTCTTC	CASSRWTSGSNREQFF
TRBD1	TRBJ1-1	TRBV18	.	TGTGCCAGCTCACCAAGTCAGGGGGTGCAGGCTTTCTTT	CASSPSQGVQAFF
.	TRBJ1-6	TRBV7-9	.	TGTGCCAGCAGCCCCCAGGCCTCGAATTCACCCCTCCACTTT	CASSPQASNSPLHF
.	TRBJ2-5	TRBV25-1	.	TGTGCCAGCGGGGCAGGGGAGACCCAGTACTTC	CASGAGETQYF
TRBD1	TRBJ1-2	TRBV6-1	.	TGTGCCAGCAGGGAGACAGGGACCTATGGCTACACCTTC	CASRETGTYGYTF
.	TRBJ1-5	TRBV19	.	TGTGCCAGTAGTATTGGGGGGAGGGGTCAGCCCCAGCATTTT	CASSIGGRGQPQHF
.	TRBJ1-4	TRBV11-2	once	TGTGCCAGCAGCTTAGATTGGGTCAGGGCGAAGGTGAATGAAAAACTGTTTTTT	CASSLDWVRAKVNEKLFF
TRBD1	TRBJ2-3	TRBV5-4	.	TGTGCCAGCAGCTTGCGGTCAGGGGGCCGGGCAGATACGCAGTATTTT	CASSLRSGGRADTQYF
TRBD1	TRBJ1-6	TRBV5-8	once	TGTGCCAGCAGCGAGGACAGGGGTGATTCACCCCTCCACTTT	CASSEDRGDSPLHF
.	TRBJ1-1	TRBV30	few	TGTGCCTGGAGTGTCAAAACACAGGGTGGCACTGAAGCTTTCTTT	CAWSVKTQGGTEAFF
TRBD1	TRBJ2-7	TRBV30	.	TGTGCCTGGAGTGGCTCAGGGGGCGACGAGCAGTACTTC	CAWSGSGGDEQYF
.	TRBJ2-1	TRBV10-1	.	TGCGCCAGCAGTGTGAAACAAGACAATGAGCAGTTCTTC	CASSVKQDNEQFF
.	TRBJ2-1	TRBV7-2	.	TGTGCCAGCAGCTTAGCGGCAAGCTCCTACAATGAGCAGTTCTTC	CASSLAASSYNEQFF
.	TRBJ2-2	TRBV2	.	TGTGCCAGCAGGGGGGGTGCGTTCGACGGGGAGCTGTTTTTT	CASRGGAFDGELFF
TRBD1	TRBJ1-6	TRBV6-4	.	TGTGCCAGCAGCAAGGGGACAGGGAATTCACCCCTCCACTTT	CASSKGTGNSPLHF
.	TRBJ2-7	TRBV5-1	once	TGCGCCAGCAGCTCCGACCTCGGACTGGCCCCCAAGGACGAGCAGTACTTC	CASSSDLGLAPKDEQYF
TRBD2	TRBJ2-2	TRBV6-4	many	TGTGCCAGCAGTAGCGGGGACGACACCGGGGAGCTGTTTTTT	CASSSGDDTGELFF
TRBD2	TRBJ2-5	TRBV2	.	TGTGCCAGCAGTCCCTTGCTAGCGGGGTTCTCAGAGACCCAGTACTTC	CASSPLLAGFSETQYF
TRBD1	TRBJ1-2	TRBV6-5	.	TGTGCCAGCAGTTACCAGAGGACAGGGTATGGCTACACCTTC	CASSYQRTGYGYTF
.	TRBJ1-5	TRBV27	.	TGTGCCAGCCACGAAACAGCGGGGTTCGGCAATCAGCCCCAGCATTTT	CASHETAGFGNQPQHF
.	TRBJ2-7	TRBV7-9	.	TGTGCCAGCAGCTATGGCAGCGACGAGCAGTACTTC	CASSYGSDEQYF
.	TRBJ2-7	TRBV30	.	TGTGCCTGCAGTGGGGCCCGAGAAACCTACGAGCAGTACTTC	CACSGARETYEQYF
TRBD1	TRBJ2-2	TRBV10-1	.	TGCGCCAGCAGTGAGAGGCAGGGGGCCGGGGAGCTGTTTTTT	CASSERQGAGELFF
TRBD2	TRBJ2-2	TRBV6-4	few	TGTGCCAGCAGTGGGACTAGCGGGAACACCGGGGAGCTGTTTTTT	CASSGTSGNTGELFF
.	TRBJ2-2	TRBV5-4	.	TGTGCCAGCAGCCCCCTAAGCGGGCCCGGGGAGCTGTTTTTT	CASSPLSGPGELFF
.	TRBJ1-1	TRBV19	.	TGTGCCAGTAGTACGCGAGTCGGGACTCGGAACACTGAAGCTTTCTTT	CASSTRVGTRNTEAFF
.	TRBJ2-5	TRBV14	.	TGTGCCAGCAGCCATCGAGCCAGGCGCCAAGAGACCCAGTACTTC	CASSHRARRQETQYF
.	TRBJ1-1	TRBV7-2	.	TGTGCCAGCAGCTTAGACGGGGGACTGAACACTGAAGCTTTCTTT	CASSLDGGLNTEAFF
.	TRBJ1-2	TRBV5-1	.	TGCGCCAGCAGCTCGGACAGACCGGACTACACCTTC	CASSSDRPDYTF
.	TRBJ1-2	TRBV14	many	TGTGCCAGCAGCCAAGAAGGGTTGCGGGGCAGTGGCTATGGCTACACCTTC	CASSQEGLRGSGYGYTF
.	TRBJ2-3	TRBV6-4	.	TGTGCCAGCAGTGACTCAGGGGAGGAGGATACGCAGTATTTT	CASSDSGEEDTQYF
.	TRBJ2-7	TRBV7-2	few	TGTGCCAGCAGCAAAGAGGCGGCGTTGGGTGTCGAGCAGTACTTC	CASSKEAALGVEQYF
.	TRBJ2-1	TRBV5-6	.	TGTGCCACCCAGTGGGGGGGGCAAAATGAGCAGTTCTTC	CATQWGGQNEQFF
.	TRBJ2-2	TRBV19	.	TGTGCCAGTAGAGGCGGGATGGCCACCGGGGAGCTGTTTTTT	CASRGGMATGELFF